This TCR beta chain was sequenced for a study of T cells in Graves' hyperthyroidism and ophthalmopathy. The source material, RNA transcripts, was used to amplify TCR beta CDR3 regions. The HTBI primer set was used in a first-round RT-PCR of the TCR CDR3. TCRdb passed the multiplex PCR reads through MiXCR, listing each CDR3 protein once. This sample carries around 580,000 distinct CDR3 sequences, approximately 15% of them seen once, and the ten largest clones take approximately 20%. The sample holds many counts of this clonotype. Its antigen is unidentified. Study-level results: Appearing also in blood were most of the thyroid clonotypes expanded above 0.001.

CDR3 length: 14 amino acids. V shed 7 bases and J shed 6 bases, with 18 bases lying between them. Germline V gene data show CDR1 as MDHEN and CDR2 as SYDVKM. The sample was blood. The receptor comes from a woman aged 18 to 35 with Graves' hyperthyroidism. The rearrangement joins TRBV28 to TRBJ1-2; D call uncertain. The CDR3 nucleotides are TGTGCCAGCACCCCTGGCAGGTACATAGATGGCTACACCTTC. Translating it yields CASTPGRYIDGYTF.